This passage covers 10 T cell receptor beta chains from one sample sequenced in a study of vaccination effects on CD4 cells after COVID-19. ViraFEST expansion of antigen-specific CD4+ T cells with viral peptide pools preceded sequencing. Scientists isolated CD4+ T cells after an approximately 10-day culture period ended. The participants, recipients of two vaccine doses, got either BNT162b2 or mRNA-1273. These TCRs are of unknown antigen specificity. The table came from immunoSEQ multiplex PCR; TCRdb's copy has only in-frame clones and leaves some out. The sample has approximately 30,000 clones, roughly 63% seen once. Here the sequenced sample was CD4+ T cells from PBMCs cultured with SARS-CoV-2 spike peptides, taken after COVID-19 vaccination. The receptors shown here come from a human donor who received a COVID-19 vaccine.

The chain uses TRBV6-6 and TRBJ1-2; 7 nucleotides align to TRBD1. Germline values: CDR1 MNHNY, CDR2 SVGAGI (reference sequence). Germline trimming cut 5 bases from V and 6 bases from J; bases unmatched to any gene: 6. This CDR3 region has 13 residues. The CDR3, as DNA: TGTGCCAGCAGTCTAATCGGGACAGATGGCTACACCTTC. As protein: CASSLIGTDGYTF.

The chain links TRBV19 to TRBJ2-5; D is ambiguous. The CDR3 is 14 amino acids. V was pared by 2 bases and J by 0 bases, with 7 bases between. Germline V gives CDR1 LNHDA, CDR2 SQIVND (reference sequence). The CDR3 region is CASSISSHQETQYF. In DNA, the CDR3 is TGTGCCAGTAGTATATCCAGCCACCAAGAGACCCAGTACTTC.

The J gene is TRBJ2-2, the V gene TRBV29-1, with 9 bases fitting TRBD1. Per the germline V gene, CDR1 is SQVTM and CDR2 is ANQGSEA. The CDR3 is 14 amino acids. The V gene end was trimmed by 4 bases and the J gene end by 5 bases; junction bases not matched to a gene: 5. CDR3 in amino acids: CSVGPGTGTGELFF. CDR3 bases: TGCAGCGTTGGTCCCGGGACAGGGACCGGGGAGCTGTTTTTT.

CDR3 sequence (DNA): TGTGCCAGCAGCTTCTGGGACTCCACCAAGTGGGGCACCGGGGAGCTGTTTTTT. This gives the protein CASSFWDSTKWGTGELFF. This chain connects TRBV13 to TRBJ2-2; tentative D call: TRBD2 (6 bases). V gave up 3 bases and J gave up 4 bases, with 21 bases separating them. This CDR3 has 18 residues. Germline V lookup: CDR1 PRHDT, CDR2 FYEKMQ (reference sequence).

The V and J genes are TRBV24-1 and TRBJ2-1, with 8 positions matching TRBD2. The CDR3 is made up of 16 amino acids. Germline V CDR1 and CDR2: KGHDR, SFDVKD. J gave up 3 bases and V 6 bases, and 9 bases lay outside the gene matches. CDR3 region: CATSKSTSGLYNEQFF. DNA of the CDR3: TGTGCCACCAGTAAGAGTACTAGCGGACTCTACAATGAGCAGTTCTTC.

The rearrangement uses TRBV5-1 and TRBJ2-7, with D possibly called TRBD1 or TRBD2 (5 bases each). Germline V lookup: CDR1 SGHRS, CDR2 YFSETQ. The V and J ends lost 0 bases and 4 bases respectively, with 11 bases between them. The CDR3 contains 14 residues. The CDR3 sequence is CASSLAQGEYEQYF. The CDR3, as DNA: TGCGCCAGCAGCTTGGCGCAGGGAGAGTACGAGCAGTACTTC.

V and J are TRBV20-1 and TRBJ2-7, with D perhaps TRBD1 (5 bases). The CDR3 totals 11 residues. Trimming removed 3 bases from V and 4 bases from J, with 7 bases in between. Per germline, CDR1 DFQATT and CDR2 SNEGSKA (reference sequence). This CDR3 reads CSARQGYEQYF. The CDR3 DNA follows: TGCAGTGCTAGGCAGGGTTACGAGCAGTACTTC.

The chain employs TRBV5-4 and TRBJ1-2, with D unresolved. The germline V gene has CDR1 SGHNT and CDR2 YYREEE (reference sequence). This CDR3 is 14 amino acids long. Trimming cost V 4 bases and J 8 bases, with 18 bases left between them. CDR3 bases: TGTGCCAGCAGCCTAGGGCTAACGGGAGTGGGCTACACCTTC. It is translated as CASSLGLTGVGYTF.

This clone is medium-sized by share. Other DNA sequences in this sample translate to the same CDR3. CDR3 region: CASSQDPGRETQYF. For the CDR3, the DNA is TGTGCCAGCAGCCAAGATCCAGGGAGGGAGACCCAGTACTTC. The chain combines TRBV3-1 (or the pseudogene TRBV3-2) with TRBJ2-5; maybe TRBD2 (6 bases). Trimming took off 0 bases at V and 5 bases at J, with 10 bases between the two ends. The CDR3 totals 14 residues. CDR1 and CDR2 (germline): LGHDT, YNNKEL (reference sequence).

V usage is TRBV12-5 and J usage is TRBJ2-1, with TRBD2 identical over 16 bases. The V gene's germline CDR1 is LGHNT and CDR2 FRNRAP. V lost 6 bases and J lost 10; bases outside the gene matches: 6. The CDR3 totals 15 residues. In DNA, the CDR3 is TGTGCTAGTGGAATCGGGACTAGCGGGAGGGCAGAGCAGTTCTTC. It specifies CASGIGTSGRAEQFF.